The present entry profiles one T cell receptor beta chain with its context. V dropped 0 bases and J dropped 6 bases, with 9 bases sitting between them. Germline V gene sequence: CDR1 SGHRS, CDR2 YFSETQ. This CDR3 is built from 13 residues. The data were produced by immunoSEQ multiplex PCR, yet TCRdb's version contains in-frame clones alone and is incomplete. The sample has 150,000 to 250,000 clones; roughly four fifths are singletons. The entry originates in a study of blood T cell repertoires in COVID-19. The gene calls are TRBV5-1 and TRBJ1-1, with a tentative D call TRBD1 (5 bases). The specimen sequenced was PBMCs or T cells enriched from blood (not recorded which). This sequence was found in a man between 35 and 55 years old who had recovered from COVID-19. Written as DNA, the CDR3 is TGCGCCAGCAGCTTGGGCGGGGGACCTGAAGCTTTCTTT. This encodes CASSLGGGPEAFF.